The 28 T cell receptor beta chains below all came from one sample that was sequenced in a study of Graves' ophthalmopathy and Graves' hyperthyroidism listed by TCRdb under 2018. The data were produced on an Illumina HiSeq 2000. TCR beta CDR3 regions were amplified from RNA transcripts for repertoire sequencing. HTBI primers and the Qiagen OneStep RT-PCR kit were used in a first-round RT-PCR, which was followed by a second-round multiplex PCR, size selection and purification. The public sequencing data were trimmed at Q25 with fastp and processed into clonotypes with MiXCR by TCRdb, which kept only in-frame beta chains. Merged by CDR3 protein, the rows form single entries marked with the most common genes and DNA. The sample table records approximately 700,000 distinct CDR3 sequences; about 40% of these occur just once. The ten largest clones take up more than 2.5% of the sample. The material sequenced was peripheral blood. The receptors stem from an adult man with Graves' ophthalmopathy.

This clonotype showed up just a few times. This rearrangement joins TRBV9 to TRBJ2-2; D might be TRBD1 (6 bases). V lost 0 bases to trimming and J lost 5 bases, with 17 bases between them. Germline CDR1 and CDR2: SGDLS and YYNGEE. This CDR3 spans 17 amino acids. The CDR3 region has the DNA TGTGCCAGCAGCGTAGCTGTGTCGGCAGGGGAGACCGGGGAGCTGTTTTTT. This sequence encodes CASSVAVSAGETGELFF. Full variable domain (rest looked up from reference TRBV9 and TRBJ2-2): DSGVTQTPKHLITATGQRVTLRCSPRSGDLSVYWYQQSLDQGLQFLIQYYNGEERAKGNILERFSAQQFPDLHSELNLSSLELGDSALYFCASSVAVSAGETGELFFGEGSRLTVL.

This clonotype was seen many times. The rearrangement joins TRBV2 to TRBJ1-1; TRBD1 matches 7 bases. The CDR3 is 13 residues long. The V segment lost 7 bases and the J segment 1 base; nucleotides outside the gene matches: 3. Germline-derived CDR1 and CDR2 are SNHLY and FYNNEI. CDR3 region: CASKGQPNTEAFF. CDR3 nucleotide sequence: TGTGCCAGCAAGGGACAGCCGAACACTGAAGCTTTCTTT.

Regarding this clonotype: A much larger clonotype is one base distant, so this may be a read error. The conserved final phenylalanine or tryptophan is absent from the CDR3, which likely points to a read error. This chain links TRBV7-9 with TRBJ2-2; D is uncertain. Deletions cut 4 bases from V and 4 bases from J, with 16 bases between. This CDR3 is 16 amino acids long. The germline V gene encodes CDR1 SEHNR and CDR2 FQNEAQ (reference sequence). In DNA, the CDR3 is TGTGCCAGCAGCTCGCAAACGCCTAAAGGCACCGGGGAGCTGTTTCTT. Amino acid sequence: CASSSQTPKGTGELFL.

In this sample, this clonotype turned up once. The chain couples TRBV6-1 to TRBJ2-7; D could derive from TRBD1 or TRBD2 (5 bases each). This CDR3 spans 12 amino acids. Germline-derived CDR1 and CDR2 are MNHNS and SASEGT. V was pared by 8 bases and J by 0 bases, with 8 bases between. The CDR3, as DNA: TGTGCCAGCGGGGGATTCTCCTACGAGCAGTACTTC. Translation: CASGGFSYEQYF.

The V and J genes are TRBV29-1 and TRBJ1-1; 8 bases align to TRBD1. Germline CDR1 is SQVTM and CDR2 is ANQGSEA. J gave up 4 bases and V 8 bases, and 6 bases lay outside the gene matches. The CDR3 runs to 12 residues. Here the CDR3 DNA reads TGCAGCTTGAAACAGGGGGTCACTGAAGCTTTCTTT. Translated, it gives CSLKQGVTEAFF. The variable domain in full, with the rest retrieved from reference TRBV29-1 and TRBJ1-1, is SAVISQKPSRDICQRGTSLTIQCQVDSQVTMMFWYRQQPGQSLTLIATANQGSEATYESGFVIDKFPISRPNLTFSTLTVSNMSPEDSSIYLCSLKQGVTEAFFGQGTRLTVV.

This chain links TRBV7-9 with TRBJ1-6, with 8 bases matching TRBD1. The length of the CDR3 is 16 residues. Losses at the gene ends were 8 bases for V and 10 bases for J; bases not matched to a gene: 16. Looked up from germline, CDR1 is SEHNR and CDR2 is FQNEAQ (reference sequence). This chain's CDR3 is CASSPPSQGAWSPLHF. In DNA, the CDR3 is TGTGCCAGCTCACCACCTAGCCAGGGGGCATGGTCACCCCTCCACTTT.

The V and J genes are TRBV7-9 and TRBJ2-5; weak D call: TRBD1 (5 bases). V was pared by 5 bases and J by 5 bases, with 15 bases between. This CDR3 contains 14 residues. CDR1 is SEHNR and CDR2 is FQNEAQ in the germline V gene (reference sequence). The CDR3 sequence is CASSKSRGVETQYF. The DNA for the CDR3 is TGTGCCAGCAGCAAATCAAGGGGTGTCGAGACCCAGTACTTC.

The V gene is TRBV7-9, the J gene TRBJ1-2, with TRBD1 identical over 9 bases. Trimming cost V 11 bases and J 5 bases; bases outside gene matches: 12. This CDR3 comprises 14 residues. Germline values: CDR1 SEHNR, CDR2 FQNEAQ (reference sequence). The CDR3 protein is CAAGTGTGIYGYTF. DNA of the CDR3: TGTGCCGCAGGGACCGGGACAGGGATATATGGCTACACCTTC.

With respect to this clonotype: Germline is not matched at one junction end, which may reflect a read error. The chain employs TRBV19 and TRBJ2-6; D assignment may be TRBD1 or TRBD2 (6 bases each). There are 14 residues in the CDR3. The germline V gene encodes CDR1 LNHDA and CDR2 SQIVND (reference sequence). The CDR3 loop reads CASTRTVGGNVLTF. Here the CDR3 DNA reads TGTGCCAGTACCCGGACAGTGGGGGGCAACGTCCTGACTTTC.

In nucleotides, the CDR3 is TGTGCCAGCAAGCCCCTCCCGGGACAGGGGGAAGGGGAGACCCAGTACTTC. Amino acids: CASKPLPGQGEGETQYF. This rearrangement joins TRBV2 to TRBJ2-5; 11 nucleotides line up with TRBD1. The germline gives CDR1 SNHLY, CDR2 FYNNEI. V gave up 7 bases and J gave up 5 bases; unmatched junction bases: 15. This CDR3 spans 17 amino acids.

In its sample, this clonotype was seen a few times. The chain links TRBV29-1 to TRBJ2-5; D possibly uses TRBD1 or TRBD2 (5 bases each). From germline, CDR1 is SQVTM and CDR2 ANQGSEA. The CDR3 runs 13 residues. Trimming shortened V by 8 bases and J by 1 base, and 14 bases separated the two germline ends. This chain's CDR3 is CSLGELGQETQYF. The CDR3 DNA sequence: TGCAGCTTAGGGGAGCTCGGCCAAGAGACCCAGTACTTC.

In this sample, this clonotype turned up many times. The rearrangement joins TRBV12-3 or TRBV12-4 to TRBJ1-6, with 8 bases lining up with TRBD1. The CDR3 length is 15 residues. Trimming took 3 bases from V and 7 from J; bases not matched to a gene: 5. As DNA, the CDR3 is TGTGCCAGCAGTTTCCAGGGGGCGACGAATTCACCCCTCCACTTT. Amino acids: CASSFQGATNSPLHF.

This clonotype was counted a few times. The genes are TRBV5-1 and TRBJ1-2; D is ambiguous. The germline V and J ends were trimmed by 4 bases and 2 bases, with 18 bases remaining between them. The CDR3 contains 16 residues. CDR1 and CDR2 from the germline V gene are SGHRS and YFSETQ. CDR3: CASSPLGRSDNYGYTF. In nucleotides, the CDR3 is TGCGCCAGCAGCCCCCTAGGCAGGTCCGACAACTATGGCTACACCTTC.

This clonotype was picked up many times. This chain connects TRBV12-3 or TRBV12-4 to TRBJ1-5, with 9 nucleotides matching TRBD1. V shed 7 bases and J 5 bases; nucleotides not matched to a gene: 6. The CDR3 is made up of 14 amino acids. This chain's CDR3 is CASKPTGGHQPQHF. Written as DNA, the CDR3 is TGTGCCAGCAAACCGACAGGGGGTCATCAGCCCCAGCATTTT.

The chain has TRBV25-1 and TRBJ2-1; TRBD1 matches 10 bases. There are 15 residues in the CDR3. Looked up from germline, CDR1 is MGHDK and CDR2 is SYGVNS. The ends lost 3 bases at V and 5 bases at J; junction bases unmatched: 4. The CDR3 loop is CASSDLGTGDNEQFF. In DNA form, the CDR3 reads TGTGCCAGCAGTGACCTCGGGACAGGGGACAATGAGCAGTTCTTC.

This clonotype came up many times. CDR3 sequence (DNA): TGTGCCAGCAGCCCCCGACAACTGGTAGGCGAGCAGTACTTC. This codes for CASSPRQLVGEQYF. The V gene is TRBV7-2, the J gene TRBJ2-7, with no clear D. The CDR3 consists of 14 residues. From germline, CDR1 is SGHTA and CDR2 FQGNSA. V was cut by 5 bases and J by 6 bases, with 17 bases left in between.

This chain uses TRBV24-1 with TRBJ2-5, with D possibly being TRBD1 (5 bases). Deletions cut 4 bases from V and 3 bases from J, with 23 bases between. This CDR3 is built from 18 residues. Germline CDR1 is KGHDR and CDR2 is SFDVKD. This chain's CDR3 is CATSDTPRPGRLEETQYF. For the CDR3, the DNA is TGTGCCACCAGTGACACCCCTAGACCAGGGCGATTAGAAGAGACCCAGTACTTC.

J is TRBJ2-3 and V is TRBV12-3 or TRBV12-4, with D unclear. V lost 3 bases to trimming and J lost 2 bases, with 9 bases between them. The CDR3 loop spans 14 amino acids. The CDR3, as DNA: TGTGCCAGCAGTTTCCGGCGGAACACAGATACGCAGTATTTT. Amino acids: CASSFRRNTDTQYF.

This clonotype was seen at least ten times. The chain combines TRBV12-3 or TRBV12-4 with TRBJ1-2, with D possibly TRBD1 on 5 matching bases. Deletions cut 4 bases from V and 8 bases from J, with 14 bases between. The CDR3 length is 13 residues. The CDR3 bases are TGTGCCAGCAGTTCCGGGCAGGGCCGAGGCTACACCTTC. Translated: CASSSGQGRGYTF.

Concerning this clonotype itself: One base away lies a much larger clone, so this may be a sequencing read error. This sequence joins TRBV19 and TRBJ2-7; weak D call: TRBD2 (6 bases). There are 15 residues in the CDR3. The germline gives CDR1 LNHDA, CDR2 SQIVND (reference sequence). In nucleotides, the CDR3 is TGTGCCAGTAGTAAAGGGGACTCGATGAAGTACGAGCGGTACTTC. Translating gives CASSKGDSMKYERYF. The complete variable domain, with remaining parts taken from reference TRBV19 and TRBJ2-7, reads DGGITQSPKYLFRKEGQNVTLSCEQNLNHDAMYWYRQDPGQGLRLIYYSQIVNDFQKGDIAEGYSVSREKKESFPLTVTSAQKNPTAFYLCASSKGDSMKYERYFGPGTRLTVT.

The V and J genes are TRBV5-1 and TRBJ2-5; D not resolved. Germline CDR1 SGHRS, CDR2 YFSETQ. This CDR3 has 15 amino acids. The ends were cut back, 4 bases at V and 5 bases at J, with 18 bases in the middle. In DNA form, the CDR3 reads TGCGCCAGCAGCCCTGTTATTGGGGTTCCGGAGACCCAGTACTTC. This sequence encodes CASSPVIGVPETQYF.

V and J are TRBV5-6 and TRBJ2-2; D may correspond to TRBD1 or TRBD2 (7 bases each). V lost 4 bases to trimming and J lost 0 bases, with 19 bases between them. CDR1 is SGHDT and CDR2 is YYEEEE in the germline V gene. The CDR3 extends over 18 amino acids. The CDR3 DNA reads TGTGCCAGCAGCCTTTTGGGAGGGGGCCTCGCGAACACCGGGGAGCTGTTTTTT. This translates into CASSLLGGGLANTGELFF.

The chain links TRBV2 to TRBJ2-3; possible D gene TRBD1, 5 bases. CDR3 size: 14 residues. The germline gives CDR1 SNHLY, CDR2 FYNNEI. V lost 6 bases and J lost 8, with 18 bases in between. DNA of the CDR3: TGTGCCAGCAGGCCCTGGGGCCGCGGAACTACGCAGTATTTT. Translation: CASRPWGRGTTQYF.

The rearrangement links TRBV29-1 to TRBJ1-2; unclear D gene. V lost 4 bases and J 7 bases, leaving 13 bases between the germline ends. Germline V gene lookup returns CDR1 SQVTM and CDR2 ANQGSEA. The CDR3 is 12 amino acids. DNA for the CDR3: TGCAGCGTTGTGTCAGACTTCGTTGGCTACACCTTC. Protein product: CSVVSDFVGYTF.

This clonotype has a handful of counts. The J gene is TRBJ2-7, the V gene TRBV20-1, with D perhaps being TRBD1 or TRBD2 (5 bases each). CDR1 and CDR2 from the germline V gene are DFQATT and SNEGSKA (reference sequence). With 1 base removed from V and 2 bases from J, the gap between germline ends came to 12 bases. The CDR3 sequence is 14 residues long. CDR3 nucleotide sequence: TGCAGTGCTAGAGCCCGGGACCTACCCTACGAGCAGTACTTC. Its protein is CSARARDLPYEQYF.

This clonotype was counted many times. The chain has TRBV11-3 and TRBJ2-6; no definite D call. The germline V gene encodes CDR1 SGHNT and CDR2 YENEEA. The CDR3 consists of 14 residues. V dropped 5 bases and J dropped 4 bases, with 9 bases sitting between them. The CDR3 protein is CASSLHSGANVLTF. The DNA of the CDR3 is TGTGCCAGCAGCCTCCACTCGGGGGCCAACGTCCTGACTTTC.

V gene TRBV10-3 combines with J gene TRBJ1-4; D is unclear. This CDR3 is 14 amino acids long. Germline assignment: CDR1 ENHRY and CDR2 SYGVKD. Trimming shortened V by 10 bases and J by 0 bases, and 12 bases separated the two germline ends. CDR3: CASAWGPTNEKLFF. CDR3 sequence (DNA): TGTGCCAGTGCGTGGGGTCCAACTAATGAAAAACTGTTTTTT.

This clonotype was counted at least ten times. This sequence joins TRBV20-1 and TRBJ2-7, with 9 positions matching TRBD2. CDR1 DFQATT and CDR2 SNEGSKA come from the germline V gene (reference sequence). Unmatched junction bases numbered 8, after V lost 4 bases and J lost 1 base. The CDR3 runs to 15 residues. CDR3 nucleotide sequence: TGCAGTGCTATCATGCTAGCGGGAAGTTCCTACGAGCAGTACTTC. Encoded protein: CSAIMLAGSSYEQYF.